The next 32 T cell receptor beta chains were all read from a single sample in a study of Ad26.COV2.S vaccination and SARS-CoV-2 variants. The treatment was: about 20 received Ad26.COV2.S at low or high dose, single or two shots; about five received placebo; per-sample allocation not given. All samples were drawn on day 63, counting from the first vaccine or placebo injection. Measured with immunoSEQ multiplex PCR; TCRdb has only the in-frame clones, and not every one. The table records about 350,000 clones, about 87% of them present only once. The specimen comprised peripheral blood, sampled in a trial of Ad26.COV2.S vaccine versus placebo. All receptors come from a person between 18 and 65 years old who received the Ad26.COV2.S COVID-19 vaccine or a placebo.

Written as DNA, the CDR3 is TGTGCCAGCAGCCCGCACTCGACAGGGGTAGATACGCAGTATTTT. Protein sequence: CASSPHSTGVDTQYF. This rearrangement joins TRBV3-1 (or the pseudogene TRBV3-2) to TRBJ2-3, with 8 nucleotides matching TRBD1. The germline V gene encodes CDR1 LGHDT and CDR2 YNNKEL (reference sequence). The V gene end was trimmed by 4 bases and the J gene end by 5 bases; junction bases not matched to a gene: 8. This CDR3 comprises 15 residues.

This clone was seen at least ten times. The chain joins TRBV6-4 to TRBJ2-1, with 9 bases aligning to TRBD1. V lost 6 bases, J lost 1 base, and 4 bases stayed unmatched. This CDR3 comprises 15 residues. CDR1 MRHNA and CDR2 SNTAGT come from the germline V gene. CDR3 nucleotides: TGTGCCAGCAGCCCCGGGACAGGGTCCTACAATGAGCAGTTCTTC. Protein sequence: CASSPGTGSYNEQFF.

This clone was recorded only once. The J gene is TRBJ1-1, the V gene TRBV10-3; 7 bases map to TRBD1. The CDR3 extends over 13 amino acids. Germline V CDR1 and CDR2: ENHRY, SYGVKD. With V trimmed by 4 bases and J by 3 bases, 2 bases remained unmatched. The CDR3 DNA follows: TGTGCCATCAGTGTGGGACAGTACACTGAAGCTTTCTTT. It translates to CAISVGQYTEAFF.

The chain couples TRBV29-1 to TRBJ1-2; unclear D gene. The germline V gene has CDR1 SQVTM and CDR2 ANQGSEA. The CDR3 consists of 14 residues. V lost 5 bases and J 2 bases, leaving 15 bases between the germline ends. CDR3 nucleotide sequence: TGCAGCGTTTCCGGGCCGGTCCCAAACTATGGCTACACCTTC. Translated, it gives CSVSGPVPNYGYTF.

The genes are TRBV7-2 and TRBJ1-1; 7 positions match TRBD1. CDR3 length: 12 amino acids. With 5 bases clipped from V and 8 bases from J, the junction kept 5 bases outside the gene matches. Germline assignment: CDR1 SGHTA and CDR2 FQGNSA. The chain's CDR3 is CASSQTGIEAFF. The CDR3 region has the DNA TGTGCCAGCAGCCAGACAGGGATCGAAGCTTTCTTT.

This chain uses TRBV19 with TRBJ1-5; 10 positions match TRBD1. The CDR3 spans 19 residues. Germline CDR1 is LNHDA and CDR2 is SQIVND (reference sequence). Losses at the gene ends were 5 bases for V and 0 bases for J; bases not matched to a gene: 13. The CDR3 nucleotides are TGTGCCAGTAGTGGGACAGGGGTGTTGGATTCCCTTAGCAATCAGCCCCAGCATTTT. Translating gives CASSGTGVLDSLSNQPQHF.

The chain couples TRBV11-3 to TRBJ2-7; either TRBD1 or TRBD2 may supply D (5 bases each). Germline V gene data show CDR1 as SGHNT and CDR2 as YENEEA. This CDR3 is built from 14 residues. The V end lost 0 bases, the J end lost 6 bases, and 12 bases lay between the germline ends. CDR3 nucleotides: TGTGCCAGCAGCTTAGAAGGGGAGAGCTCCGAGCAGTACTTC. Protein sequence: CASSLEGESSEQYF.

This chain connects TRBV19 to TRBJ1-1; perhaps TRBD1 as D (6 bases). This CDR3 contains 17 residues. Germline V CDR1 and CDR2: LNHDA, SQIVND (reference sequence). The CDR3 DNA sequence: TGTGGCTCGTCGAGGGGGGCCACGGCTCAATTGAACACTGAAGCTTTCTTT. This gives the protein CGSSRGATAQLNTEAFF.

The chain uses TRBV28 and TRBJ1-1; D gene ambiguous. In germline, CDR1 is MDHEN, CDR2 SYDVKM. V was clipped by 6 bases and J by 6 bases, with 17 bases between them. This CDR3 is 14 amino acids long. CDR3 residues: CASSPFTDEAEAFF. The CDR3 region has the DNA TGTGCCAGCAGCCCTTTCACGGACGAAGCTGAAGCTTTCTTT.

V is TRBV7-3 and J is TRBJ2-5, with TRBD2 identical over 10 bases. This CDR3 is 14 amino acids long. Germline CDR1 reads SGHTA; CDR2 reads FQGTGA. Trimming at V came to 4 bases and at J to 5 bases, leaving 4 bases not matched to a gene. In DNA, the CDR3 is TGTGCCAGCAGCTCAGCGGGGGGGAGCGAGACCCAGTACTTC. It translates to CASSSAGGSETQYF.

The chain is built from TRBV4-3 and TRBJ2-4; a weak D match, TRBD2 (6 bases). The CDR3 covers 15 residues. The germline CDR1 and CDR2 sequences are LGHNA and YSLEER. V lost 0 bases to trimming and J lost 4 bases, with 10 bases between them. CDR3 region: CASSQEGGGKNIQYF. The CDR3 nucleotides read TGCGCCAGCAGCCAAGAGGGAGGCGGTAAAAACATTCAGTACTTC.

The chain recombines TRBV5-6 with TRBJ1-1; D gene ambiguous. The CDR3 spans 17 residues. In germline, CDR1 is SGHDT, CDR2 YYEEEE. The V gene lost 1 base and the J gene lost 4 bases, with 20 bases spanning the gap. CDR3 sequence: CASSLWVGPEAATEAFF. In DNA, the CDR3 is TGTGCCAGCAGCTTGTGGGTAGGCCCCGAGGCGGCCACTGAAGCTTTCTTT.

This clone occurred a few times. The chain recombines TRBV18 with TRBJ2-2; TRBD2 is a possible D gene (7 bases). CDR3 length equals 15 residues. Trimming pared 3 bases from V and 7 bases from J, leaving 15 bases between. CDR1 KGHSH and CDR2 LQKENI come from the germline V gene. The CDR3 is CASSPGAGDVGELFF. CDR3 DNA: TGTGCCAGCTCACCGGGGGCGGGAGACGTCGGGGAGCTGTTTTTT.

The chain couples TRBV12-5 to TRBJ1-1, with D possibly being TRBD1 (5 bases). V lost 1 base to trimming and J lost 8 bases, with 8 bases between them. CDR3 size: 12 residues. Germline CDR1 is LGHNT and CDR2 is FRNRAP. The DNA of the CDR3 is TGTGCTAGTGGTTTGGGATGGGGGGAAGCTTTCTTT. This gives the protein CASGLGWGEAFF.

This chain uses TRBV2 with TRBJ1-1; perhaps TRBD1 as D (6 bases). CDR1 SNHLY and CDR2 FYNNEI come from the germline V gene. V lost 5 bases to trimming and J lost 0 bases, with 7 bases between them. The CDR3 covers 13 residues. The CDR3 region has the DNA TGTGCCAGCAGTTCAGGGGTGAACACTGAAGCTTTCTTT. It is translated as CASSSGVNTEAFF. Using reference TRBV2 and TRBJ1-1 for the parts outside the CDR3, the full variable domain is EPEVTQTPSHQVTQMGQEVILRCVPISNHLYFYWYRQILGQKVEFLVSFYNNEISEKSEIFDDQFSVERPDGSNFTLKIRSTKLEDSAMYFCASSSGVNTEAFFGQGTRLTVV.

The chain couples TRBV3-1 (or the pseudogene TRBV3-2) to TRBJ1-5; 8 bases fit TRBD1. The CDR3 sequence is 17 residues long. With 0 bases clipped from V and 1 base from J, the junction kept 5 bases outside the gene matches. Germline CDR1 reads LGHDT; CDR2 reads YNNKEL (reference sequence). CDR3 in amino acids: CASSQEAGGLSNQPQHF. CDR3 DNA: TGTGCCAGCAGCCAAGAAGCAGGGGGCCTGAGCAATCAGCCCCAGCATTTT.

The chain links TRBV5-1 to TRBJ2-5; 7 bases line up with TRBD2. Trimming at V came to 0 bases and at J to 5 bases, leaving 10 bases not matched to a gene. Per germline, CDR1 SGHRS and CDR2 YFSETQ. The CDR3 sequence is 16 residues long. The CDR3 bases are TGCGCCAGCAGCTTGGGAGTTAGTGGGAGGGAGGAGACCCAGTACTTC. This encodes CASSLGVSGREETQYF.

V is TRBV10-3 and J is TRBJ2-6; 9 bases are shared with TRBD1. Trimming took 6 bases from V and 0 from J; bases not matched to a gene: 9. The CDR3 runs 18 residues. CDR1 and CDR2 (germline): ENHRY, SYGVKD. The CDR3 DNA reads as TGTGCCATCAGAGAGCGGACAGGGGATCACTCTGGGGCCAACGTCCTGACTTTC. Its protein is CAIRERTGDHSGANVLTF.

V gene TRBV2 combines with J gene TRBJ1-2; D perhaps matches TRBD1 (5 bases). V lost 4 bases and J lost 7, with 10 bases in between. Germline-derived CDR1 and CDR2 are SNHLY and FYNNEI. The length of the CDR3 is 12 residues. Written as DNA, the CDR3 is TGTGCCAGCAGTGTTCAGGGAAGTGGCTACACCTTC. Its translation is CASSVQGSGYTF. Filled out from reference TRBV2 and TRBJ1-2, the complete variable domain reads EPEVTQTPSHQVTQMGQEVILRCVPISNHLYFYWYRQILGQKVEFLVSFYNNEISEKSEIFDDQFSVERPDGSNFTLKIRSTKLEDSAMYFCASSVQGSGYTFGSGTRLTVV.

The V call is TRBV4-1, the J call TRBJ1-5; D remains unclear. The CDR3 is made up of 16 amino acids. The germline V and J ends were trimmed by 0 bases and 11 bases, with 20 bases remaining between them. In germline, CDR1 is MGHRA, CDR2 YSYEKL. The CDR3 region has the DNA TGCGCCAGCAGCCAAGAGGCGGCCTTTCGGGGTGGGGCCCAGCATTTT. This sequence encodes CASSQEAAFRGGAQHF.

The chain has TRBV6-1 and TRBJ2-4; no definite D call. V dropped 2 bases and J dropped 0 bases, with 11 bases sitting between them. Per germline, CDR1 MNHNS and CDR2 SASEGT. CDR3 length: 16 amino acids. CDR3 sequence (DNA): TGTGCCAGCAGTGAACAAGGCGGATTAGCCAAAAACATTCAGTACTTC. This codes for CASSEQGGLAKNIQYF.

The V call is TRBV4-3, the J call TRBJ1-2, with unresolved D. With 1 base removed from V and 8 bases from J, the gap between germline ends came to 11 bases. This CDR3 has 13 amino acids. Germline-derived CDR1 and CDR2 are LGHNA and YSLEER. The CDR3 DNA reads as TGCGCCAGCAGCCAAGGTTCGCTCGGGGGCTACACCTTC. It codes for CASSQGSLGGYTF.

This chain links TRBV18 with TRBJ2-1, with 9 bases that match TRBD1. From germline, CDR1 is KGHSH and CDR2 LQKENI. This CDR3 has 14 residues. The J segment lost 8 bases and the V segment lost 3 bases, leaving 5 bases of the junction unmatched. The CDR3 sequence: CASSPEDRGHEQFF. The DNA for the CDR3 is TGTGCCAGCTCACCGGAGGACAGGGGACATGAGCAGTTCTTC.

The chain has TRBV4-2 and TRBJ1-1; D perhaps matches TRBD1 (5 bases). V gave up 3 bases and J gave up 0 bases, with 11 bases separating them. Germline CDR1 is LGHNA and CDR2 is YNFKEQ. The CDR3 totals 15 residues. The CDR3 DNA reads TGTGCCAGCAGCCAGGGCGGACACCTGAACACTGAAGCTTTCTTT. Translation: CASSQGGHLNTEAFF.

This clone has a handful of counts. The chain uses TRBV2 and TRBJ1-2, with a possible D match to TRBD1 (5 bases). The CDR3 totals 17 residues. Germline CDR1 reads SNHLY; CDR2 reads FYNNEI. V lost 6 bases, J lost 0 bases, and 20 bases lay in between. CDR3 DNA: TGTGCCAGCAGGGCTGGGCTTGGGAGGGGAGCTAACTATGGCTACACCTTC. As protein: CASRAGLGRGANYGYTF.

This sequence joins TRBV19 and TRBJ2-5, with TRBD2 matching 10 bases. Germline values: CDR1 LNHDA, CDR2 SQIVND (reference sequence). This CDR3 spans 16 amino acids. The trim removed 2 bases at V and 1 base at J, leaving 4 bases unmatched. Here the CDR3 reads CASSIRLAGAQETQYF. CDR3 DNA: TGTGCCAGTAGTATAAGGCTAGCGGGGGCCCAAGAGACCCAGTACTTC. The full variable domain, in which reference TRBV19 and TRBJ2-5 provide the parts outside the CDR3, is DGGITQSPKYLFRKEGQNVTLSCEQNLNHDAMYWYRQDPGQGLRLIYYSQIVNDFQKGDIAEGYSVSREKKESFPLTVTSAQKNPTAFYLCASSIRLAGAQETQYFGPGTRLLVL.

The rearrangement uses TRBV25-1 and TRBJ2-1, with D possibly being TRBD1 or TRBD2 (5 bases each). Per germline, CDR1 MGHDK and CDR2 SYGVNS. The CDR3 totals 14 residues. Trimming took off 2 bases at V and 14 bases at J, with 19 bases between the two ends. CDR3 amino acids: CASSEGGLGRGEFF. In DNA, the CDR3 is TGTGCCAGCAGTGAAGGGGGATTGGGACGCGGAGAGTTCTTC. Full variable domain (missing parts from reference TRBV25-1 and TRBJ2-1): EADIYQTPRYLVIGTGKKITLECSQTMGHDKMYWYQQDPGMELHLIHYSYGVNSTEKGDLSSESTVSRIRTEHFPLTLESARPSHTSQYLCASSEGGLGRGEFFGPGTRLTVL.

The rearrangement joins TRBV28 to TRBJ1-1, with a possible D match to TRBD1 (5 bases). Trimming cost V 8 bases and J 11 bases, with 24 bases left between them. The CDR3 consists of 14 residues. CDR1 is MDHEN, CDR2 SYDVKM, per germline. CDR3 DNA: TGTGCCAGCCGCGGAGGAGGCGGGGGTTTTCTGGCTTTCTTT. The encoded protein is CASRGGGGGFLAFF.

The V and J genes are TRBV28 and TRBJ1-3; D unresolved. This CDR3 region has 16 residues. Trimming left V 6 bases short and J 0 bases short, with 15 bases between. CDR1 is MDHEN and CDR2 is SYDVKM in the germline V gene. The DNA of the CDR3 is TGTGCCAGCAGCCCCTACGGACGGTCCTCTGGAAACACCATATATTTT. Translating gives CASSPYGRSSGNTIYF.

The chain has TRBV5-5 and TRBJ1-2; D is uncertain. Trimming took 7 bases from V and 6 from J, leaving 25 bases between them. The germline V gene encodes CDR1 SGHKS and CDR2 YYEKEE (reference sequence). The CDR3 length is 16 residues. CDR3 loop: CASAGWGPTTMDGYTF. The CDR3 region has the DNA TGTGCCAGCGCCGGATGGGGTCCCACTACTATGGATGGCTACACCTTC.

J is TRBJ1-6 and V is TRBV19; D gene ambiguous. The ends were cut back, 7 bases at V and 9 bases at J, with 19 bases in the middle. The CDR3 is 15 amino acids. Germline V CDR1 and CDR2: LNHDA, SQIVND (reference sequence). CDR3 sequence reads: CASTGARGQGSPLHF. CDR3 in DNA: TGTGCCAGTACCGGCGCACGCGGCCAAGGTTCACCCCTCCACTTT.

This sequence joins TRBV28 and TRBJ2-7; 10 bases line up with TRBD1. CDR1 MDHEN and CDR2 SYDVKM come from the germline V gene. The CDR3 is made up of 15 amino acids. J lost 4 bases, V lost 3 bases, and 6 bases had no gene match. CDR3 sequence: CASSLAGQGSYEQYF. The CDR3 region has the DNA TGTGCCAGCAGTTTGGCGGGACAGGGGAGTTACGAGCAGTACTTC.